The rows below give T cell receptor beta chains drawn from one sample of a study of CD8 T cells in ankylosing spondylitis. TCRdb re-called the 5' RACE reads through MiXCR, storing one row per CDR3 protein. The table shows 250,000 to 400,000 distinct CDR3 sequences, with roughly 10% occurring only once. The source material was blood, either unsorted or a sorted T cell fraction (not recorded which). The source of these receptors is a female donor with ankylosing spondylitis or in good health (not recorded which). Both conserved end residues are part of each CDR3. The order of the fields is clone size, D gene, J gene, V gene, CDR3 DNA, CDR3 protein. The D gene is left open where the match is weak. Clone size is stated in some rows and not others, as once, few, many or a class when expanded.

>many|TRBD2|TRBJ2-5|TRBV11-2
TGTGCCAGCAGCAAAAGCGCCGGGACTAGCGTAACCACACAAGAGACCCAGTACTTC
CASSKSAGTSVTTQETQYF
>many|-|TRBJ2-4|TRBV5-1
TGCGCCAGCAGCTTGAACACCCTGGGGGCCAAAAACATTCAGTACTTC
CASSLNTLGAKNIQYF
>many|TRBD1|TRBJ2-1|TRBV28
TGTGCCAGCAGGTTTGCCTACCGGGACAGGGGCAACAATGAGCAGTTCTTC
CASRFAYRDRGNNEQFF
>few|-|TRBJ1-1|TRBV7-6
TGTGCCAGCAGCTTAGCCCCAGGGGAGGACACTGAAGCTTTCTTT
CASSLAPGEDTEAFF
>-|TRBD2|TRBJ2-3|TRBV5-1
TGCGCCAGCAGCTTGGGGACTAGCGTAACCACAGATACGCAGTATTTT
CASSLGTSVTTDTQYF
>many|-|TRBJ1-6|TRBV27
TGTGCCAGCAGTTCCGACAGGAGCTCCTATAATTCACCCCTCCACTTT
CASSSDRSSYNSPLHF
>few|TRBD2|TRBJ2-7|TRBV4-3
TGCGCCAGCAGCCAAACTAAGGGACTAGCGGGAGGACTGGTCTACGAGCAGTACTTC
CASSQTKGLAGGLVYEQYF
>-|TRBD2|TRBJ2-1|TRBV7-2
TGTGCCAGCAGCTTAGAGGGCGGGAGACCCTACAATGAGCAGTTCTTC
CASSLEGGRPYNEQFF
>many|-|TRBJ1-2|TRBV20-1
TGCAGTGCTAGAGATGGTTTGGGTCGCCTCTATGGCTACACCTTC
CSARDGLGRLYGYTF
>many|TRBD1|TRBJ2-7|TRBV12-3/TRBV12-4
TGTGCCAGCAGTTCCTCCGGGACAGGGCCCTACGAGCAGTACTTC
CASSSSGTGPYEQYF
>few|TRBD1|TRBJ2-5|TRBV27
TGTGCCAGCAGTTCCGCCAGGGGGTTTCAAGAGACCCAGTACTTC
CASSSARGFQETQYF
>few|-|TRBJ2-1|TRBV29-1
TGCAGCGGTGGGTTGGCTGAGCAGTTCTTC
CSGGLAEQFF
>-|TRBD1|TRBJ1-5|TRBV20-1
TGCAGTGCTAGTAAGGGGGCTAGCAATCAGCCCCAGCATTTT
CSASKGASNQPQHF
>many|TRBD1|TRBJ2-3|TRBV7-2
TGTGCCAGCAGGGCCGGGACAGGGAGCAATCGCGCAGATACGCAGTATTTT
CASRAGTGSNRADTQYF
>-|-|TRBJ2-2|TRBV28
TGTGCCAGCAATATGCAGGGATCGAACACCGGGGAGCTGTTTTTT
CASNMQGSNTGELFF
>many|-|TRBJ2-3|TRBV4-1
TGCGCCAGCAGCCAAAAGGACGGCTTAACCGATACGCAGTATTTT
CASSQKDGLTDTQYF
>many|-|TRBJ1-4|TRBV5-1
TGCGCCAGCAGCCTAAGTAGTTGGGGGCGAGGGGAAAAACTGTTTTTT
CASSLSSWGRGEKLFF
>many|-|TRBJ2-1|TRBV20-1
TGCAGTGCTACTGGCCCTCTCCAATTCAATGAGCAGTTCTTC
CSATGPLQFNEQFF
>-|TRBD2|TRBJ2-1|TRBV12-3/TRBV12-4
TGTGCCAGCAGTCACGGGGGGGCCCACAATGAGCAGTTCTTC
CASSHGGAHNEQFF
>-|-|TRBJ2-5|TRBV5-5
TGTGCCAGCAGCTTGTTGTACCAAGAGACCCAGTACTTC
CASSLLYQETQYF
>many|-|TRBJ2-3|TRBV5-1
TGCGCCAGCAGTGCGGATTCCACAGATACGCAGTATTTT
CASSADSTDTQYF
>few|-|TRBJ2-7|TRBV20-1
TGCAGTGCTAGTCCCATGGGGGCGCTGGGCTTC
CSASPMGALGF
>few|TRBD1|TRBJ1-3|TRBV7-9
TGTGCCAGCAGCTTCCAGGGGGCCGGTGGAAACACCATATATTTT
CASSFQGAGGNTIYF
>many|-|TRBJ2-3|TRBV7-6
TGTGCCAGCAGCTTAGCACAATACAGCACAGATACGCAGTATTTT
CASSLAQYSTDTQYF
>few|TRBD2|TRBJ2-3|TRBV7-2
TGTGCCAGCAGCTTAAGCGGGGGTGGCTCAGATACGCAGTATTTT
CASSLSGGGSDTQYF
>many|-|TRBJ1-1|TRBV12-3/TRBV12-4
TGTGCCAGCAGACAAGGGGGTACTGAAGCTTTCTTT
CASRQGGTEAFF
>many|-|TRBJ2-3|TRBV11-2
TGTGCCAGCAGCCCAGGGGGGGGCTGGGATACGCAGTATTTT
CASSPGGGWDTQYF
>-|TRBD1|TRBJ2-7|TRBV7-9
TGTGCCAGCAGCCCAAACCCCGGACAGGGGAATACCTACGAGCAGTACTTC
CASSPNPGQGNTYEQYF
>many|-|TRBJ1-6|TRBV6-1
TGTGCCAGCAAAGACACGATGAATTCACCCCTCCACTTT
CASKDTMNSPLHF
>many|-|TRBJ2-7|TRBV20-1
TGCAGTGCTAGAGATAACCCCGAGCAGTACTTC
CSARDNPEQYF
>many|-|TRBJ1-1|TRBV5-1
TGCGCCAGCAGCTGGGACGGTCAGAACACTGAAGCTTTCTTT
CASSWDGQNTEAFF
>few|TRBD2|TRBJ2-5|TRBV5-1
TGCGCCAGCAGCCGAGGCGGGGGTCAAGAGACCCAGTACTTC
CASSRGGGQETQYF
>once|-|TRBJ2-7|TRBV28
TGTGCCAGGAGTTGGACCAGGGGCCCCCACTGCGAGCAGTACTTC
CARSWTRGPHCEQYF
>-|-|TRBJ1-2|TRBV20-1
TGCAGTGCCCCGAACATCGGGGGAGGTGGCTACACCTTC
CSAPNIGGGGYTF
>-|TRBD2|TRBJ2-1|TRBV20-1
TGCAGTGCCCCCTCCCAACTAGCGGGGAGCTCCTACAATGAGCAGTTCTTC
CSAPSQLAGSSYNEQFF
>few|-|TRBJ1-5|TRBV28
TGTGCCAGCAGTTCTCCCGCGGCCGGCAATCAGCCCCAGCATTTT
CASSSPAAGNQPQHF
>many|TRBD2|TRBJ2-1|TRBV29-1
TGCAGCGTCCGAGGACTAGCGGGTAGGAATGAGCAGTTCTTC
CSVRGLAGRNEQFF
>many|TRBD1|TRBJ2-5|TRBV9
TGTGCCAGCAGCTCGGGACAGGGAGTGACCCAGTACTTC
CASSSGQGVTQYF